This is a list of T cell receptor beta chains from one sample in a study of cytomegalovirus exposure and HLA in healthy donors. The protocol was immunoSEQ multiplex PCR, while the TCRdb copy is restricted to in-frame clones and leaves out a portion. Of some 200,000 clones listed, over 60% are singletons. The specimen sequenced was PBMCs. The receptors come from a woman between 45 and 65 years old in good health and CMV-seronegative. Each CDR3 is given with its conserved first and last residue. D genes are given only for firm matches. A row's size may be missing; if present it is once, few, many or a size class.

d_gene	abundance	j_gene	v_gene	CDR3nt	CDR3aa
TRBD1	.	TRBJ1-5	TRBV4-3	TGCGCCAGCAGCCAAGATGGACAGGGGGCGAGGGAACCCCAGCATTTT	CASSQDGQGAREPQHF
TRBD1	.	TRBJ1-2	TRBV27	TGTGCCAGCAGTTCGTCGGGACAGAACTATGGCTACACCTTC	CASSSSGQNYGYTF
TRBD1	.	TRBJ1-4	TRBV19	TGTGCCAGTAGTTCTTGGGGACAGGGTAATGAAAAACTGTTTTTT	CASSSWGQGNEKLFF
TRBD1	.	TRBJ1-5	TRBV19	TGTGCCAGTAGTACCCAGGGGGCGCGGAATCAGCCCCAGCATTTT	CASSTQGARNQPQHF
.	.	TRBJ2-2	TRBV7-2	TGTGCCAGCAGCCAGACCAGGGGCTGGGGAACCGGGGAGCTGTTTTTT	CASSQTRGWGTGELFF
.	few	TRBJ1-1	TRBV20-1	TGCAGTGCTAGCCAGAACACTGAAGCTTTCTTT	CSASQNTEAFF
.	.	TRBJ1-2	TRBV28	TGTGCCAGCAGCCCTGGACAGTTTTATGGCTACACCTTC	CASSPGQFYGYTF
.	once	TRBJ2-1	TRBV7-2	TGTGCCAGCAGCTTAGCGGGGGGGGCCCCCTACAATGAGCAGTTCTTC	CASSLAGGAPYNEQFF
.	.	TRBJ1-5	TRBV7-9	TGTGCCAGCAGCTTAGCGGTGGGGGGGGCGCAAGGTCAGCCCCAGCATTTT	CASSLAVGGAQGQPQHF
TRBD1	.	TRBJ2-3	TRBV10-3	TGTGCCATCAGAGGACAGGGTTCAGATACGCAGTATTTT	CAIRGQGSDTQYF
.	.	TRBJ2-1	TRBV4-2	TGTGCCAGCAGCCAAGATAGGAGTACGGGTGAGCAGTTCTTC	CASSQDRSTGEQFF
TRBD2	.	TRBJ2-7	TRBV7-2	TGTGCCAGCAGCTTTAAGACTAGCGGGAGTCAGTACTTC	CASSFKTSGSQYF
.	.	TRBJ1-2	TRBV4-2	TGTGCCAGCAGCCAAGGACAGTCCTCTAACTATGGCTACACCTTC	CASSQGQSSNYGYTF
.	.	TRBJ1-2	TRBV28	TGTGCCAGCAGTTTGCCGGGGAGGGATGGCTACACCTTC	CASSLPGRDGYTF
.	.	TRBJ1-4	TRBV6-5	TGTGCCAGCAGACCCGACGGGAATGAAAAACTGTTTTTT	CASRPDGNEKLFF
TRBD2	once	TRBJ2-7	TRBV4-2	TGTGCCAGCAGTCTTCTCGGGGGGACTAGCGGCATAAGGGCTTACGAGCAGTACTTC	CASSLLGGTSGIRAYEQYF
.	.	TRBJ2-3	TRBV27	TGTGCCAGCAGTCCGGGAGATAGCACAGATACGCAGTATTTT	CASSPGDSTDTQYF
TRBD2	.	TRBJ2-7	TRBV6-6	TGTGCCAGCGTTAACGGGAGGAGCTCCTACGAGCAGTACTTC	CASVNGRSSYEQYF
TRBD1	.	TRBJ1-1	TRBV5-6	TGTGCCAGCAGCTTCTTGCCAGGGGGCACGGGTACTGAAGCTTTCTTT	CASSFLPGGTGTEAFF
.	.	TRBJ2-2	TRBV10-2	TGCGCCAGCACCGGGACAACGAACACCGGGGAGCTGTTTTTT	CASTGTTNTGELFF